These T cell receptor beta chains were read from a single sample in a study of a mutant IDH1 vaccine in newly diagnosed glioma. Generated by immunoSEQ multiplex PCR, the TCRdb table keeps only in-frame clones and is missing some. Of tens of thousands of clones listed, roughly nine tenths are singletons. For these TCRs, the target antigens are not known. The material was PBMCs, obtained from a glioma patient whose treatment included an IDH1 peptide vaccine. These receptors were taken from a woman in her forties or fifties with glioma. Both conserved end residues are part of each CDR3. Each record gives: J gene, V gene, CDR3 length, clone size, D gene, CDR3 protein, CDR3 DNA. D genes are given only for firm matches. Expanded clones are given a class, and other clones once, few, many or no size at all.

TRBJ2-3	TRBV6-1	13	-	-	CASSEVGFVTQYF	TGTGCCAGCAGTGAAGTGGGTTTTGTTACGCAGTATTTT
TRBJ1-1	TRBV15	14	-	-	CATSRDRTRSGAFF	TGTGCCACCAGCAGAGACAGGACACGGTCGGGAGCTTTCTTT
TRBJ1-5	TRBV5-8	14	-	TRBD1	CASSRTGDVQPQHF	TGTGCCAGCAGTAGGACAGGGGATGTTCAGCCCCAGCATTTT
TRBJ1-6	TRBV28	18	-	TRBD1	CASTTGTGFELGNSPLHF	TGTGCCAGCACGACTGGGACAGGGTTTGAGCTGGGTAATTCACCCCTCCACTTT
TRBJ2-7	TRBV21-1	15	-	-	CASTIPGQEAYEQYF	TGTGCCAGCACTATCCCGGGACAGGAAGCCTACGAGCAGTACTTC
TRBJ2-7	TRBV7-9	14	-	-	CASSLEYRPYEQYF	TGTGCCAGCAGCTTAGAATACAGACCCTACGAGCAGTACTTC
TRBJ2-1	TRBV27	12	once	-	CASSLPSDKQFF	TGTGCCAGCAGTTTACCTAGCGACAAGCAGTTCTTC
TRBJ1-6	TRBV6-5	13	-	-	CASSYSRWAPLHF	TGTGCCAGCAGTTACTCGAGATGGGCACCCCTCCACTTT
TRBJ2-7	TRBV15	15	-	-	CATSIRWGRVYEQYF	TGTGCCACCAGCATAAGGTGGGGGAGAGTCTACGAGCAGTACTTC
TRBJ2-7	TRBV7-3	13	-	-	CASSLGISYEQYF	TGTGCCAGCAGCTTAGGGATTTCCTACGAGCAGTACTTC
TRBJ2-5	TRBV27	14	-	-	CASSRRDIQETQYF	TGTGCCAGCAGTCGCCGGGACATCCAAGAGACCCAGTACTTC
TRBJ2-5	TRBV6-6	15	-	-	CASSYSFVRPGTQYF	TGTGCCAGCAGTTACAGCTTTGTCAGGCCAGGGACCCAGTACTTC
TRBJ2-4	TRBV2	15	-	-	CASKSTDLAKNIQYF	TGTGCCAGCAAATCGACGGACTTAGCCAAAAACATTCAGTACTTC
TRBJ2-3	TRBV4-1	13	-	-	CASSQRRGDTQYF	TGCGCCAGCAGCCAACGCCGGGGAGATACGCAGTATTTT
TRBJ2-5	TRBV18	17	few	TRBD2	CASSPLPAGGPLETQYF	TGTGCCAGCTCACCCCTGCCAGCGGGAGGGCCATTGGAGACCCAGTACTTC
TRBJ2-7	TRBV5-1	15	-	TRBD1	CASSTATGGFNEQYF	TGCGCCAGCAGCACCGCGACAGGGGGCTTCAACGAGCAGTACTTC
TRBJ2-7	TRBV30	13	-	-	CAWSVKSLREQYF	TGTGCCTGGAGTGTAAAAAGTTTGCGCGAGCAGTACTTC
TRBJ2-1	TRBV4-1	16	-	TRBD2	CASYVYFGTSPDEQFF	TGCGCCAGCTATGTATATTTCGGGACTAGCCCCGATGAGCAGTTCTTC
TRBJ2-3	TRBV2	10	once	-	CASSLDTQYF	TGTGCCAGCAGCTTGGATACGCAGTATTTT
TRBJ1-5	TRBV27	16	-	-	CASAPDPGGNNQPQHF	TGTGCCAGCGCCCCTGACCCTGGGGGGAACAATCAGCCCCAGCATTTT
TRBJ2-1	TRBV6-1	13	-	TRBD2	CASSAGTNNEQFF	TGTGCCAGCAGTGCCGGGACTAACAATGAGCAGTTCTTC
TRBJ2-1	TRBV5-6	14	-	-	CASSLWGRYNEQFF	TGTGCCAGCAGCCTCTGGGGGAGATACAATGAGCAGTTCTTC
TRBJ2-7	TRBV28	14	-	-	CASIRGSGPYEQYF	TGTGCCAGCATCAGGGGCTCGGGCCCCTACGAGCAGTACTTC
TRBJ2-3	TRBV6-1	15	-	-	CASSEFGGASDTQYF	TGTGCCAGCAGTGAATTCGGGGGCGCCTCAGATACGCAGTATTTT
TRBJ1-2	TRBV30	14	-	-	CAWSVRGPNYGYTF	TGTGCCTGGAGTGTACGGGGTCCTAACTATGGCTACACCTTC
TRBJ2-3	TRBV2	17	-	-	CASSEAREGTNTDTQYF	TGTGCCAGCAGTGAAGCGCGCGAGGGAACGAACACAGATACGCAGTATTTT
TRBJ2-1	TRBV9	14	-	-	CASSTGTPYNEQFF	TGTGCCAGCAGCACCGGGACCCCATACAATGAGCAGTTCTTC
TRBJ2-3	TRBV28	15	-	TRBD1	CASSLPTGASDTQYF	TGTGCCAGCAGTTTACCTACAGGGGCCTCAGATACGCAGTATTTT
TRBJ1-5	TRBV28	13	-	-	CASTRQSNQPQHF	TGTGCCAGCACCCGACAGTCCAATCAGCCCCAGCATTTT
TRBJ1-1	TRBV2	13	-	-	CASRGTRNTEAFF	TGTGCCAGCAGGGGGACAAGGAACACTGAAGCTTTCTTT
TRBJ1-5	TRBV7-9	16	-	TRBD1	CASSSGQGISNQPQHF	TGTGCCAGCAGCTCGGGACAGGGGATTAGCAATCAGCCCCAGCATTTT
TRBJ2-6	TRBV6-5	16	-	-	CASSYSPGTGANVLTF	TGTGCCAGCAGTTACTCTCCAGGGACTGGGGCCAACGTCCTGACTTTC
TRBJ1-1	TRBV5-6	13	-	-	CASSFPLGTEAFF	TGTGCCAGCAGCTTTCCACTCGGCACTGAAGCTTTCTTT
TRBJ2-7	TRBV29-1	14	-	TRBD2	CSVYLAGGPYEQYF	TGCAGCGTTTATCTAGCGGGAGGACCCTACGAGCAGTACTTC
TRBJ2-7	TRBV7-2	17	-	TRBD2	CASSLGGGTSGGYEQYF	TGTGCCAGCAGCCTAGGGGGTGGGACTAGCGGGGGTTACGAGCAGTACTTC
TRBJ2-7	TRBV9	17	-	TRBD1	CASSPGQGGSTSYEQYF	TGTGCCAGCAGCCCGGGACAGGGGGGCTCCACTTCCTACGAGCAGTACTTC
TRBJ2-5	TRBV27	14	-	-	CASSLFSGVQTQYF	TGTGCCAGCAGTTTATTCTCAGGGGTCCAGACCCAGTACTTC
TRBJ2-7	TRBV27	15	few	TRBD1	CASGPRTGGRYEQYF	TGTGCCAGCGGCCCCAGAACAGGGGGACGCTACGAGCAGTACTTC
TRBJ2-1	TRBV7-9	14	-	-	CASSALGGWDEQFF	TGTGCCAGCAGCGCCCTCGGCGGGTGGGATGAGCAGTTCTTC
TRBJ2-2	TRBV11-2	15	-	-	CASSPPGLNTGELFF	TGTGCCAGCAGCCCGCCGGGACTTAACACCGGGGAGCTGTTTTTT
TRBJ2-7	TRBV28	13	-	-	CASSLGGNYEQYF	TGTGCCAGCAGTTTAGGGGGGAACTACGAGCAGTACTTC
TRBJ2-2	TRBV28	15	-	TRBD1	CASSPAGTGTGELFF	TGTGCCAGCAGCCCCGCCGGGACAGGGACCGGGGAGCTGTTTTTT
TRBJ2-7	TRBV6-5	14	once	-	CASSSVVNYYEQYF	TGTGCCAGCAGTTCAGTCGTCAACTACTACGAGCAGTACTTC
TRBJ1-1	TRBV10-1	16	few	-	CASSVVLPGRRAEAFF	TGCGCCAGCAGTGTCGTCCTCCCAGGACGAAGGGCTGAAGCTTTCTTT
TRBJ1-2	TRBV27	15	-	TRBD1	CASSLQGATAYGYTF	TGTGCCAGCAGTTTACAGGGGGCTACCGCCTATGGCTACACCTTC
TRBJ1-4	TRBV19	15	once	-	CASSGRRGAGEKLFF	TGTGCCAGTAGCGGCCGGCGGGGGGCAGGGGAAAAACTGTTTTTT
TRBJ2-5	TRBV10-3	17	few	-	CAISESEDSRSRETQYF	TGTGCCATCAGTGAGTCGGAGGACAGCCGCTCCCGTGAGACCCAGTACTTC
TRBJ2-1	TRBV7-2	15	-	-	CASSLSSGSYNEQFF	TGTGCCAGCAGCTTGAGTAGCGGCTCCTACAATGAGCAGTTCTTC
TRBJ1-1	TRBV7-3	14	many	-	CASSAQGLNTEAFF	TGTGCCAGCAGCGCGCAGGGCCTGAACACTGAAGCTTTCTTT